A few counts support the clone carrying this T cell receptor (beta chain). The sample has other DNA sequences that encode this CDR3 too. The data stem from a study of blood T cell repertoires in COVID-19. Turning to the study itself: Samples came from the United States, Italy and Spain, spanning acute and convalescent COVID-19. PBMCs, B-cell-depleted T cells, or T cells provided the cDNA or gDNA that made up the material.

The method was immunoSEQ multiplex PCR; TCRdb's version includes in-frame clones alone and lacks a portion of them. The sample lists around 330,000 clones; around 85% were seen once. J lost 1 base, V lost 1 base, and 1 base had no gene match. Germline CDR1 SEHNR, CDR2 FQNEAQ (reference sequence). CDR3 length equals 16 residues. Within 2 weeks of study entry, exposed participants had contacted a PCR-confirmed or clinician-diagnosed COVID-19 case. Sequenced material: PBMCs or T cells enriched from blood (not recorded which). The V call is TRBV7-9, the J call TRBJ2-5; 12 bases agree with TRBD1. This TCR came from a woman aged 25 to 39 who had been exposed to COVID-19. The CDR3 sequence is CASSLGDRGLQETQYF. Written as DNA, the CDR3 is TGTGCCAGCAGCTTAGGGGACAGGGGGCTCCAAGAGACCCAGTACTTC.